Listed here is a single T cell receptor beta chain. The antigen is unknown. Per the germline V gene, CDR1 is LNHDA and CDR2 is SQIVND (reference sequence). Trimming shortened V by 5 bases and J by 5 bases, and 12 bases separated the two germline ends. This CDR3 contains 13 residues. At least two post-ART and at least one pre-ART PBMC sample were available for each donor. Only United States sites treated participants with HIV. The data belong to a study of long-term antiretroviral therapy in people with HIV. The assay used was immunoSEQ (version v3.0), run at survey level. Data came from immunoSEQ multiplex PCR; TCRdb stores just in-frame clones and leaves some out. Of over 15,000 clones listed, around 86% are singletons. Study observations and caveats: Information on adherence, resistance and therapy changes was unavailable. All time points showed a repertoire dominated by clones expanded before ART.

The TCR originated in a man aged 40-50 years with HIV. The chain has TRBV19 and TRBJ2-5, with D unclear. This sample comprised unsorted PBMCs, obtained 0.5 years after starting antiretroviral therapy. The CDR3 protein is CASSGDSGETQYF. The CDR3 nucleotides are TGTGCCAGTAGTGGTGACTCCGGTGAGACCCAGTACTTC.